The clone carrying this T cell receptor beta chain is termed medium-sized. Its antigen is undetermined. The entry originates in a study of T cells after posttransplantation cyclophosphamide. Broader study findings: Skin or GI-infiltrating T cells shared few TRB sequences with blood. Later blood repertoires were often dominated by clones from the donor CD8+ memory compartment.

A marrow graft followed busulfan-fludarabine conditioning, with cyclophosphamide on days +3 and +4. Here immunoSEQ multiplex PCR was the method, and the copy in TCRdb shows in-frame clones only, minus some. The table lists about 3,000 clones, with no singletons. The ends lost 4 bases at V and 3 bases at J; junction bases unmatched: 4. This CDR3 region has 15 residues. Germline V gene data show CDR1 as LGHNA and CDR2 as YSLEER. The TCR sequence derives from a female patient in her 60s who received an allogeneic stem cell transplant from an unrelated donor, was CMV-positive, and had acute GVHD only. Some of these T cells may belong to the graft donor. The chain employs TRBV4-3 and TRBJ2-3; 10 bases map to TRBD1. This sample comprised PBMCs, obtained 30 days after allogeneic stem cell transplant with posttransplant cyclophosphamide. The CDR3 DNA sequence: TGCGCCAGCAGCCGGGGACAGGGGTATACAGATACGCAGTATTTT. Translating gives CASSRGQGYTDTQYF.